This T cell receptor (beta chain) was found in a study of cytomegalovirus exposure and HLA in healthy donors. Worth noting for this clone: Its antigen is undetermined.

CDR1 is DFQATT and CDR2 is SNEGSKA in the germline V gene (reference sequence). The CDR3 is made up of 11 amino acids. V was pared by 3 bases and J by 7 bases, with 10 bases between. Study-level findings and limits: It was reported that the classifier diagnosed cytomegalovirus status with high specificity and sensitivity in both the original and validation cohorts.

Researchers ran the PCR with 60 Vbeta and 13 Jbeta primers. Sequencing was performed with immunoSEQ multiplex PCR; in TCRdb, only in-frame clones are kept and a portion is missing. The specimen's table records approximately 130,000 clones. The chain joins TRBV20-1 to TRBJ2-7; D is perhaps TRBD2 (5 bases). The clonotype originates from a woman in her fifties or sixties in good health and CMV-seronegative. Sequenced sample: PBMCs. This CDR3 is CSARYGVEQYF. The CDR3 DNA sequence: TGCAGTGCTAGGTACGGGGTGGAGCAGTACTTC.